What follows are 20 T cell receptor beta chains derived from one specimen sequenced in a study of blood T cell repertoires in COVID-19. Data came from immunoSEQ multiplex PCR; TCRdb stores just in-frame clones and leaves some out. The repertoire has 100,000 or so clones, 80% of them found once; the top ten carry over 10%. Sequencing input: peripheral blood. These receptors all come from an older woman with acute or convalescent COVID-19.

CDR3 amino acids: CASSQVTSGGGTGELFF. The CDR3 DNA sequence: TGTGCCAGCAGCCAAGTGACTAGCGGGGGAGGGACCGGGGAGCTGTTTTTT. V and J are TRBV3-1 (or the pseudogene TRBV3-2) and TRBJ2-2; 12 nucleotides line up with TRBD2. CDR1 is LGHDT and CDR2 is YNNKEL in the germline V gene (reference sequence). The CDR3 covers 17 residues. V was clipped by 1 base and J by 5 bases; unmatched bases: 5.

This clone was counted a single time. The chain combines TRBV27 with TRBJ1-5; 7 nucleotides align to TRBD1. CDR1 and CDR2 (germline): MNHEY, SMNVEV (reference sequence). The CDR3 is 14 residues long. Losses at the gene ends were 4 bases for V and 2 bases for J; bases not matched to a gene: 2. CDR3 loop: CASSSGTGNQPQHF. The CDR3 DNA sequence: TGTGCCAGCAGTTCCGGGACAGGCAATCAGCCCCAGCATTTT.

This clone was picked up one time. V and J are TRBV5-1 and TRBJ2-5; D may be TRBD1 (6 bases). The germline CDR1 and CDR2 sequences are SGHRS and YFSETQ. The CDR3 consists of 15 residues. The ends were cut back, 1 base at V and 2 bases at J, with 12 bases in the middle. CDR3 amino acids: CASSLFNTGQETQYF. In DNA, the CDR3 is TGCGCCAGCAGCTTGTTTAATACAGGGCAAGAGACCCAGTACTTC.

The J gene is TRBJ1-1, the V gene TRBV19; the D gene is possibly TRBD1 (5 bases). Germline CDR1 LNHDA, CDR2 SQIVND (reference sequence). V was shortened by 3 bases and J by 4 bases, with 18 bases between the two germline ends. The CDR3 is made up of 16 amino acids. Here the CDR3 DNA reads TGTGCCAGTAGTATGTGGCAGGGAGGTAGCGGCACTGAAGCTTTCTTT. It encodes CASSMWQGGSGTEAFF. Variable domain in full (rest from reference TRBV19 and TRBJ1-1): DGGITQSPKYLFRKEGQNVTLSCEQNLNHDAMYWYRQDPGQGLRLIYYSQIVNDFQKGDIAEGYSVSREKKESFPLTVTSAQKNPTAFYLCASSMWQGGSGTEAFFGQGTRLTVV.

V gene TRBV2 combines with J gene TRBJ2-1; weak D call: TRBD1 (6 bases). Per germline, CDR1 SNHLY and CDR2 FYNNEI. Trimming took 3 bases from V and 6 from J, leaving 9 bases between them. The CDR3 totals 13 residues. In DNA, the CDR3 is TGTGCCAGCAGTGATATCAGGGGCAATGAGCAGTTCTTC. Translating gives CASSDIRGNEQFF.

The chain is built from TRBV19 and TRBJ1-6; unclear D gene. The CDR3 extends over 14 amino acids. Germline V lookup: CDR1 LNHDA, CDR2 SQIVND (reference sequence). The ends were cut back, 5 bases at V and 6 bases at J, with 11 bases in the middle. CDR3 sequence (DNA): TGTGCCAGTAGTCCCATACGCGCTAATTCACCCCTCCACTTT. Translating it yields CASSPIRANSPLHF.

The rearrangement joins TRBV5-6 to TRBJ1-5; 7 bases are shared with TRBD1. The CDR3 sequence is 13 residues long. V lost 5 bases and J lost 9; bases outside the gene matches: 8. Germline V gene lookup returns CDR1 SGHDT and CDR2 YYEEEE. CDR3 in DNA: TGTGCCAGCAGTATTGACAGGGACGGGCCCCAGCATTTT. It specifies CASSIDRDGPQHF.

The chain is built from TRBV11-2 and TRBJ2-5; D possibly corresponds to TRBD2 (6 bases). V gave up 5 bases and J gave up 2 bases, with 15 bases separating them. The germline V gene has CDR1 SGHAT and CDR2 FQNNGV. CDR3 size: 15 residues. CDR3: CASSPADGLQETQYF. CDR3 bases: TGTGCCAGCAGCCCTGCGGACGGACTACAAGAGACCCAGTACTTC.

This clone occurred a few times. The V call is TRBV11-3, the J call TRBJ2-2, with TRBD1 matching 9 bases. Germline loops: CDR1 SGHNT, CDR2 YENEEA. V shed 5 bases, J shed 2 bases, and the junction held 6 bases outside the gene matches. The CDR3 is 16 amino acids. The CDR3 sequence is CASSPRGQGNTGELFF. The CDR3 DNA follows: TGTGCCAGCAGCCCACGGGGACAGGGAAACACCGGGGAGCTGTTTTTT.

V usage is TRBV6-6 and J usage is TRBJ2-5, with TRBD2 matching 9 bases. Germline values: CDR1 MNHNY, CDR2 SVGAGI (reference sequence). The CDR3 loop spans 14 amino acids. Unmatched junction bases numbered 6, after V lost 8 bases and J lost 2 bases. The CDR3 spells CASLLAGPQETQYF. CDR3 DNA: TGTGCCAGCCTCCTAGCGGGGCCTCAAGAGACCCAGTACTTC.

The CDR3 is CATSRLRAGSTDTQYF. Written as DNA, the CDR3 is TGTGCCACCAGCCGCCTTAGAGCGGGGAGCACAGATACGCAGTATTTT. The chain uses TRBV15 and TRBJ2-3; 7 bases are shared with TRBD2. The CDR3 loop spans 16 amino acids. V shed 5 bases, J shed 0 bases, and the junction held 8 bases outside the gene matches. Germline loops: CDR1 LNHNV, CDR2 YYDKDF (reference sequence). Variable domain in full (rest from reference TRBV15 and TRBJ2-3): DAMVIQNPRYQVTQFGKPVTLSCSQTLNHNVMYWYQQKSSQAPKLLFHYYDKDFNNEADTPDNFQSRRPNTSFCFLDIRSPGLGDTAMYLCATSRLRAGSTDTQYFGPGTRLTVL.

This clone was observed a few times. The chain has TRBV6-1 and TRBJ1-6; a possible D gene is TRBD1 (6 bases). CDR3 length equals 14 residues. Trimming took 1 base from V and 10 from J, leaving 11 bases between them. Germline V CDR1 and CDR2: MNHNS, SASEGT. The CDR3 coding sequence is TGTGCCAGCAGTGAAGACAGGGCGGTATCACCCCTCCACTTT. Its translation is CASSEDRAVSPLHF.

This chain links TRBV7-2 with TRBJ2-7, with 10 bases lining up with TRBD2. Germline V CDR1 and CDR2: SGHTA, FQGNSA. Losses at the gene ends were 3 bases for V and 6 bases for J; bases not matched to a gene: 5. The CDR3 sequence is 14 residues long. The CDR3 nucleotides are TGTGCCAGCAGCTTCCCAGCGGGGGGGCGCGAGCAGTACTTC. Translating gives CASSFPAGGREQYF.

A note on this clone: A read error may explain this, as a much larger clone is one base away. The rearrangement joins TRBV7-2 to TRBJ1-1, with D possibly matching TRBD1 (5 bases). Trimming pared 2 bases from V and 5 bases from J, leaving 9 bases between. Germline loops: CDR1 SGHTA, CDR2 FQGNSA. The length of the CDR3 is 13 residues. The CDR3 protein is CASSLTEGTEAFF. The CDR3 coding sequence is TGTGCCAGCAGCTTAACGGAGGGGACTGAAGCTTTCTTT. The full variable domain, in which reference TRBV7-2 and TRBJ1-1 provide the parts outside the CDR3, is GAGVSQSPSNKVTEKGKDVELRCDPISGHTALYWYRQSLGQGLEFLIYFQGNSAPDKSGLPSDRFSAERTGGSVSTLTIQRTQQEDSAVYLCASSLTEGTEAFFGQGTRLTVV.

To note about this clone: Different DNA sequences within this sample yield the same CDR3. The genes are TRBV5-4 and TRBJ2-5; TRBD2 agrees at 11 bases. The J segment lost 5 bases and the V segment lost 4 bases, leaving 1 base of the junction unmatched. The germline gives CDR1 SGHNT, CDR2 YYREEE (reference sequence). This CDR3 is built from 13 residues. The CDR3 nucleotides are TGTGCCAGCAGCCTAGCGGGGGGCGAGACCCAGTACTTC. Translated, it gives CASSLAGGETQYF.

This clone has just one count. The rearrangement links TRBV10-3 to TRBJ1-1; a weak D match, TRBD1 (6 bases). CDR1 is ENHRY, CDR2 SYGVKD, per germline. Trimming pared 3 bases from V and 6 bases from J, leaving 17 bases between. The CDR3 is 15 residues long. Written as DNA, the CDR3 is TGTGCCATCAGTGACGGGGGGAGGGGGATCGCTGAAGCTTTCTTT. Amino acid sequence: CAISDGGRGIAEAFF.

The CDR3 DNA is TGTGCCAGCAGGACAGGGTCGTTGGACACTGAAGCTTTCTTT. Translation gives CASRTGSLDTEAFF. The chain is built from TRBV6-6 and TRBJ1-1; TRBD1 matches at 7 bases. The CDR3 has 14 residues. J was trimmed by 3 bases and V by 6 bases; bases with no gene match: 7. Germline CDR1 is MNHNY and CDR2 is SVGAGI (reference sequence).

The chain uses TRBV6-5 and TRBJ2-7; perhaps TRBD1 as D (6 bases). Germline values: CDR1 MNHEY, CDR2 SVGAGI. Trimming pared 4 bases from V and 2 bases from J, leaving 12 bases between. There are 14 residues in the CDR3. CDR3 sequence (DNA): TGTGCCAGCAGTTCCTCCAGGGGTCCCTACGAGCAGTACTTC. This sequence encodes CASSSSRGPYEQYF.

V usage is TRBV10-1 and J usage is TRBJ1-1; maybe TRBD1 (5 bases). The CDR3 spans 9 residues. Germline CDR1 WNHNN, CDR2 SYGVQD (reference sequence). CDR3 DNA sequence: TGCCAGGGATCTGCGGAAGCTTTCTTT. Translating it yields CQGSAEAFF.

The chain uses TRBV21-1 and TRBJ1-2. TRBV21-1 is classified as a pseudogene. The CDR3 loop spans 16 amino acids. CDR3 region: CASSKRDYVGGDGYTF. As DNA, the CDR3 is TGTGCCAGCAGCAAACGTGATTATGTCGGCGGGGATGGCTACACCTTC.